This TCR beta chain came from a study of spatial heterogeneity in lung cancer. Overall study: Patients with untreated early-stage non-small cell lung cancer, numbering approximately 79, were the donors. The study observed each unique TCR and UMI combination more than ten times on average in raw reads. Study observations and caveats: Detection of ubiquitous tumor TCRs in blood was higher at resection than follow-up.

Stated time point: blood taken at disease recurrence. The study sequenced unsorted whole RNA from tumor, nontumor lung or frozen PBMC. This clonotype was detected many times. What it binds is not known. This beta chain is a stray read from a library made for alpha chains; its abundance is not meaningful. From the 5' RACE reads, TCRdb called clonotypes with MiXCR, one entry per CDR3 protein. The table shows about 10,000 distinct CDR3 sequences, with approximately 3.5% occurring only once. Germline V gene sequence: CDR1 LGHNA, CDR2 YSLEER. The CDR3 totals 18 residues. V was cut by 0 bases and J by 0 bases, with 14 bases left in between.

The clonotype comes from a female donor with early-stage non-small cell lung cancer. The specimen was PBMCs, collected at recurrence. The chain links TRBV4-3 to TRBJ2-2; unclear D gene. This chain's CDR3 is CASSQDSGGFANTGELFF. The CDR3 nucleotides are TGCGCCAGCAGCCAAGATTCGGGCGGCTTCGCGAACACCGGGGAGCTGTTTTTT.